The 13 T cell receptor beta chains presented below share a single source sample, sequenced in a study of response to subunit inactivated influenza vaccine. MiXCR was run by TCRdb on the RT-PCR reads, yielding one entry per CDR3 protein. The sample includes about 570,000 distinct CDR3 sequences, about 11% seen only once; the top ten take roughly 11%. This same sample was also taken into another study, of T cells expressing NK-cell markers. That source adds: 5'RACE template switching with UMIs produced the TCR beta cDNA.

The sequenced sample was PBMCs from blood, obtained on the day of vaccination. The receptors stem from a man aged 45-60 years who received an inactivated influenza vaccine.

This clonotype was seen a handful of times. In DNA, the CDR3 is TGTGCCAGCAGGCCACGGCCGGTCCCTGTACTTAGCACAGATACGCAGTATTTT. Its protein product is CASRPRPVPVLSTDTQYF. The J gene is TRBJ2-3, the V gene TRBV11-2, with unresolved D. Between the trimmed V and J ends, which lost 6 bases and 0 bases, there was a span of 22 bases. This CDR3 spans 18 amino acids. Germline V gene data show CDR1 as SGHAT and CDR2 as FQNNGV.

This clonotype was picked up a small number of times. In DNA form, the CDR3 reads TGTGCCAGCAGTTTATCTAACAGGGGCTACGAGCAGTACTTC. Amino acids: CASSLSNRGYEQYF. The chain recombines TRBV27 with TRBJ2-7; 7 nucleotides match TRBD1. The CDR3 has 14 residues. The V gene's germline CDR1 is MNHEY and CDR2 SMNVEV (reference sequence). J was trimmed by 3 bases and V by 0 bases; bases with no gene match: 2.

This clonotype was seen more than once but under ten times. The chain carries TRBV18 and TRBJ2-1; no definite D call. The CDR3 runs to 14 residues. Germline CDR1 is KGHSH and CDR2 is LQKENI. Trimming removed 2 bases at V and 8 bases at J, with 13 bases between. As DNA, the CDR3 is TGTGCCAGCTCACCAAGATTCATTGAGGATGAGCAGTTCTTC. It codes for CASSPRFIEDEQFF.

The chain recombines TRBV7-9 with TRBJ1-1; D call uncertain. Germline V gene sequence: CDR1 SEHNR, CDR2 FQNEAQ (reference sequence). The CDR3 totals 16 residues. Trimming removed 6 bases at V and 0 bases at J, with 17 bases between. CDR3 nucleotide sequence: TGTGCCAGCAGACAAATGGACGGGAGGATGAACACTGAAGCTTTCTTT. Protein product: CASRQMDGRMNTEAFF.

The V call is TRBV6-5, the J call TRBJ1-2; D ambiguous. Germline assignment: CDR1 MNHEY and CDR2 SVGAGI. Trimming removed 6 bases at V and 8 bases at J, with 10 bases between. The CDR3 is 11 amino acids. The CDR3 nucleotides are TGTGCCAGCAGGAGGGAATCGGGCTACACCTTC. Protein sequence: CASRRESGYTF.

This clonotype was recorded many times. This chain joins TRBV7-2 and TRBJ2-3; 8 bases fit TRBD2. Germline CDR1 reads SGHTA; CDR2 reads FQGNSA. After removal of 2 bases from V and 2 bases from J, the junction contained 6 bases not matched to a gene. The CDR3 totals 16 residues. This chain's CDR3 is CASSLTPGLVTDTQYF. The DNA for the CDR3 is TGTGCCAGCAGCTTAACGCCGGGACTAGTCACAGATACGCAGTATTTT.

This chain uses TRBV4-2 with TRBJ2-1; D is perhaps TRBD1 (5 bases). V was pared by 1 base and J by 4 bases, with 14 bases between. This CDR3 has 16 residues. Germline lookup yields CDR1 LGHNA and CDR2 YNFKEQ. CDR3 region: CASSQGGAGNYNEQFF. DNA for the CDR3: TGTGCCAGCAGCCAAGGTGGGGCAGGGAATTACAATGAGCAGTTCTTC.

The gene calls are TRBV6-5 and TRBJ2-7, with TRBD2 identical over 9 bases. This CDR3 comprises 17 residues. V lost 2 bases to trimming and J lost 7 bases; unmatched junction nucleotides: 15. Germline CDR1 and CDR2: MNHEY and SVGAGI. As DNA, the CDR3 is TGTGCCAGCAGTTACCGATCCACCTTAGCGGGAGTGGGGGAGCAGTACTTC. It specifies CASSYRSTLAGVGEQYF.

There are a few counts of this clonotype. The chain is built from TRBV10-2 and TRBJ2-3; possible D gene TRBD1, 5 bases. Germline CDR1 is WSHSY and CDR2 is SAAADI. The CDR3 extends over 11 amino acids. V lost 11 bases, J lost 5 bases, and 11 bases lay in between. CDR3 bases: TGCGCCGGAACAGGAGTAGATACGCAGTATTTT. As protein: CAGTGVDTQYF.

Many counts were recorded for this clonotype. The chain employs TRBV6-5 and TRBJ2-7; no reliable D call. The CDR3 has 14 residues. V gave up 6 bases and J gave up 9 bases, with 21 bases separating them. Germline V CDR1 and CDR2: MNHEY, SVGAGI. The CDR3 region is CASSSSVASKGQYF. CDR3 in DNA: TGTGCCAGCAGCTCCTCCGTTGCCTCCAAGGGGCAGTACTTC.

This sequence joins TRBV12-5 and TRBJ2-1; 9 bases match TRBD2. CDR1 and CDR2 (germline): LGHNT, FRNRAP. The V and J ends lost 1 base and 4 bases, in that order; junction bases with no gene match: 8. The CDR3 has 17 amino acids. The CDR3 bases are TGTGCTAGTGGTTTGGCCGGGACTAGCAATTCTTACAATGAGCAGTTCTTC. Translating it yields CASGLAGTSNSYNEQFF. Looking up the rest from reference TRBV12-5 and TRBJ2-1 gives the full variable domain: DARVTQTPRHKVTEMGQEVTMRCQPILGHNTVFWYRQTMMQGLELLAYFRNRAPLDDSGMPKDRFSAEMPDATLATLKIQPSEPRDSAVYFCASGLAGTSNSYNEQFFGPGTRLTVL.

This clonotype was counted only a few times. This chain uses TRBV7-9 with TRBJ2-2; 10 nucleotides line up with TRBD2. With V trimmed by 5 bases and J by 4 bases, 7 bases remained unmatched. Per germline, CDR1 SEHNR and CDR2 FQNEAQ (reference sequence). The CDR3 totals 16 residues. The CDR3: CASSTGLAAITGELFF. The CDR3 DNA sequence: TGTGCCAGCAGCACCGGACTAGCGGCCATCACCGGGGAGCTGTTTTTT.

CDR3 sequence reads: CASSEGGTSNYGYTF. In nucleotides, the CDR3 is TGTGCCAGCAGTGAAGGTGGCACCTCTAACTATGGCTACACCTTC. J is TRBJ1-2 and V is TRBV25-1; D unresolved. Trimming pared 2 bases from V and 0 bases from J, leaving 10 bases between. CDR1 is MGHDK and CDR2 is SYGVNS in the germline V gene. This CDR3 is built from 15 residues.